The 21 T cell receptor beta chains below were found in one sample sequenced in a study of T cells in localized non-small cell lung cancer. The repertoire was sequenced with immunoSEQ multiplex PCR; TCRdb's copy has only in-frame clones and lacks some. The table records almost 30,000 clones, more than 75% of them present only once. This specimen consisted of peripheral blood, obtained before any cancer treatment. The receptors originated from an older female donor with stage III squamous cell lung carcinoma.

The chain is built from TRBV9 and TRBJ1-6; TRBD1 agrees at 8 bases. V lost 4 bases and J lost 3; bases outside the gene matches: 3. This CDR3 is built from 15 residues. The germline V gene encodes CDR1 SGDLS and CDR2 YYNGEE. Here the CDR3 reads CASSTGQGYNSPLHF. The CDR3 DNA is TGTGCCAGCAGCACCGGACAGGGCTATAATTCACCCCTCCACTTT.

V gene TRBV28 combines with J gene TRBJ1-2; D is ambiguous. CDR1 is MDHEN and CDR2 is SYDVKM in the germline V gene. The CDR3 totals 13 residues. The ends were cut back, 3 bases at V and 8 bases at J, with 13 bases in the middle. The CDR3 protein is CASSFSGRRGYTF. Written as DNA, the CDR3 is TGTGCCAGCAGTTTCTCGGGCAGGCGCGGCTACACCTTC.

The chain recombines TRBV27 with TRBJ2-3, with D possibly matching TRBD2 (7 bases). The CDR3 extends over 18 amino acids. Trimming took 0 bases from V and 2 from J, leaving 18 bases between them. The germline gives CDR1 MNHEY, CDR2 SMNVEV (reference sequence). The chain's CDR3 is CASSLSGGQISVTDTQYF. As DNA, the CDR3 is TGTGCCAGCAGTTTATCGGGGGGGCAGATATCAGTCACAGATACGCAGTATTTT.

V gene TRBV28 combines with J gene TRBJ2-2; the D gene is possibly TRBD1 (6 bases). The germline V and J ends were trimmed by 6 bases and 0 bases, with 14 bases remaining between them. Looked up from germline, CDR1 is MDHEN and CDR2 is SYDVKM. The CDR3 consists of 16 residues. As DNA, the CDR3 is TGTGCCAGCAGAACGGTACAGGGTTCGAACACCGGGGAGCTGTTTTTT. Translating gives CASRTVQGSNTGELFF.

The rearrangement uses TRBV5-1 and TRBJ2-7; 12 bases match TRBD2. This CDR3 has 15 amino acids. CDR1 is SGHRS, CDR2 YFSETQ, per germline. V lost 7 bases and J lost 3; bases outside the gene matches: 8. The CDR3 protein is CASSSLAGGYYEQYF. CDR3 DNA: TGCGCCAGCTCCTCACTAGCGGGGGGCTACTACGAGCAGTACTTC.

Note on this clone: One end of the junction is discordant with germline, which a read error may explain. The chain joins TRBV6-5 to TRBJ1-4, with TRBD1 matching over 7 bases. The germline V gene encodes CDR1 MNHEY and CDR2 SVGAGI. The CDR3 has 14 residues. The CDR3, as DNA: TGTGCCAGCAGTTACCTCCAGGGGGGGAAAAAGCTGTTTTTT. Its protein product is CASSYLQGGKKLFF.

The gene calls are TRBV5-1 and TRBJ2-5, with D possibly TRBD1 on 5 matching bases. Trimming took 1 base from V and 1 from J, leaving 11 bases between them. This CDR3 has 15 residues. Germline assignment: CDR1 SGHRS and CDR2 YFSETQ. The CDR3 loop is CASSLNRPFQETQYF. The CDR3 DNA follows: TGCGCCAGCAGCTTGAACAGGCCTTTCCAAGAGACCCAGTACTTC.

The chain couples TRBV6-1 to TRBJ1-2; 8 nucleotides align to TRBD1. Germline V gene lookup returns CDR1 MNHNS and CDR2 SASEGT. V lost 7 bases to trimming and J lost 3 bases; unmatched junction nucleotides: 4. CDR3 length: 13 amino acids. The CDR3 DNA reads as TGTGCCAGCATTTTGACAGGGGACTATGGCTACACCTTC. This gives the protein CASILTGDYGYTF.

In its sample, this clone was seen a few times. The chain joins TRBV2 to TRBJ2-1; D uncertain. This CDR3 spans 11 amino acids. CDR1 SNHLY and CDR2 FYNNEI come from the germline V gene. Trimming left V 3 bases short and J 7 bases short, with 4 bases between. Here the CDR3 reads CASSDWNEQFF. CDR3 DNA sequence: TGTGCCAGCAGTGACTGGAATGAGCAGTTCTTC.

V and J are TRBV5-8 and TRBJ2-3; D unclear. CDR3 length equals 16 residues. Germline loops: CDR1 SGHTS, CDR2 YDEGEE. Between the trimmed V and J ends, which lost 0 bases and 0 bases, there was a span of 11 bases. CDR3 DNA: TGTGCCAGCAGCTTGGGTTCGGATCATAGCACAGATACGCAGTATTTT. Protein product: CASSLGSDHSTDTQYF.

This clone came up once. The V gene is TRBV28, the J gene TRBJ1-1; D is ambiguous. The germline V gene encodes CDR1 MDHEN and CDR2 SYDVKM. The CDR3 is made up of 14 amino acids. V lost 6 bases and J 5 bases, leaving 16 bases between the germline ends. CDR3 region: CASSLGPAGTEAFF. In DNA form, the CDR3 reads TGTGCCAGCAGCCTCGGGCCTGCCGGGACTGAAGCTTTCTTT.

This sequence joins TRBV2 and TRBJ2-1, with D perhaps TRBD1 or TRBD2 (5 bases each). V lost 6 bases and J lost 0, with 15 bases in between. The germline CDR1 and CDR2 sequences are SNHLY and FYNNEI. The CDR3 is made up of 16 amino acids. The CDR3 spells CASSPGRRSSYNEQFF. The DNA for the CDR3 is TGTGCCAGCAGCCCGGGACGGCGAAGCTCCTACAATGAGCAGTTCTTC.

CDR3 DNA sequence: TGTGCCAGCAGCCCTCACACCTTCACCGGGGAGCTGTTTTTT. It is translated as CASSPHTFTGELFF. J is TRBJ2-2 and V is TRBV7-2; D gene uncertain. The CDR3 consists of 14 residues. From germline, CDR1 is SGHTA and CDR2 FQGNSA. V was trimmed by 5 bases and J by 4 bases, leaving 11 bases between them.

The chain joins TRBV5-1 to TRBJ2-1, with unresolved D. CDR3 length equals 14 residues. Germline-derived CDR1 and CDR2 are SGHRS and YFSETQ. Trimming removed 0 bases at V and 4 bases at J, with 8 bases between. The CDR3 reads CASSLGGRYNEQFF. Here the CDR3 DNA reads TGCGCCAGCAGCTTGGGAGGCAGATACAATGAGCAGTTCTTC.

This chain uses TRBV6-5 with TRBJ1-1; the match to TRBD1 covers 8 bases. V gave up 0 bases and J gave up 14 bases; unmatched junction bases: 11. Per germline, CDR1 MNHEY and CDR2 SVGAGI. This CDR3 is 14 amino acids long. CDR3 sequence: CASSYSQTGERSFF. DNA for the CDR3: TGTGCCAGCAGTTACTCCCAGACAGGGGAGAGATCATTCTTT.

J is TRBJ2-7 and V is TRBV5-4, with 12 bases that match TRBD2. Germline loops: CDR1 SGHNT, CDR2 YYREEE (reference sequence). Unmatched junction bases numbered 1, after V lost 1 base and J lost 5 bases. The CDR3 is 14 residues long. CDR3 DNA sequence: TGTGCCAGCAGCTTGTCTAGCGGGGGGGACGAGCAGTACTTC. It yields the protein CASSLSSGGDEQYF.

This clone occurred once. This rearrangement joins TRBV2 to TRBJ2-6; 8 positions match TRBD1. CDR1 is SNHLY and CDR2 is FYNNEI in the germline V gene. The CDR3 is 15 residues long. V shed 6 bases, J shed 3 bases, and the junction held 4 bases outside the gene matches. This CDR3 is CASSAGGGGANVLTF. In nucleotides, the CDR3 is TGTGCCAGCAGCGCAGGGGGCGGTGGGGCCAACGTCCTGACTTTC.

The chain has TRBV28 and TRBJ1-2, with a tentative D call TRBD1 (6 bases). The CDR3 length is 14 residues. The ends were cut back, 6 bases at V and 2 bases at J, with 13 bases in the middle. CDR1 is MDHEN and CDR2 is SYDVKM in the germline V gene. The CDR3 DNA reads TGTGCCAGCAGACGTCCTCAGGGGAACTATGGCTACACCTTC. This translates into CASRRPQGNYGYTF.

The chain is built from TRBV13 and TRBJ1-1, with D uncertain. This CDR3 is built from 14 residues. Looked up from germline, CDR1 is PRHDT and CDR2 is FYEKMQ (reference sequence). V lost 5 bases and J 4 bases, leaving 14 bases between the germline ends. The CDR3 bases are TGTGCCAGCAGCCCCAGAGGGAGTAGCACTGAAGCTTTCTTT. Protein: CASSPRGSSTEAFF. The complete variable domain, with remaining parts taken from reference TRBV13 and TRBJ1-1, reads AAGVIQSPRHLIKEKRETATLKCYPIPRHDTVYWYQQGPGQDPQFLISFYEKMQSDKGSIPDRFSAQQFSDYHSELNMSSLELGDSALYFCASSPRGSSTEAFFGQGTRLTVV.

V usage is TRBV5-4 and J usage is TRBJ1-3, with TRBD1 matching over 7 bases. V lost 4 bases to trimming and J lost 0 bases; unmatched junction nucleotides: 4. CDR3 length equals 15 residues. CDR1 SGHNT and CDR2 YYREEE come from the germline V gene (reference sequence). The CDR3 DNA reads TGTGCCAGCAGCATTGACAGGGCCTCTGGAAACACCATATATTTT. It translates to CASSIDRASGNTIYF.

By its share, this clone is medium-sized (0.01 to 0.1%). V is TRBV6-5 and J is TRBJ1-6; D gene ambiguous. The CDR3 runs to 14 residues. Germline V gene lookup returns CDR1 MNHEY and CDR2 SVGAGI. Trimming shortened V by 6 bases and J by 5 bases, and 11 bases separated the two germline ends. The CDR3 loop is CASSRVGDNSPLHF. The CDR3 region has the DNA TGTGCCAGCAGCCGGGTGGGCGATAATTCACCCCTCCACTTT.